One sample yielded the 19 T cell receptor beta chains listed below, sequenced in a study of early stage breast cancer tumors. Only in-frame clones appear in the TCRdb table, and some are missing; sequencing was by immunoSEQ multiplex PCR. The sample has about 58,000 clones, around 80% seen once. The sequencing input was blood. All receptors come from a person in their twenties or thirties with breast cancer.

J is TRBJ2-5 and V is TRBV25-1; D not resolved. This CDR3 has 10 residues. Trimming shortened V by 8 bases and J by 2 bases, and 3 bases separated the two germline ends. Germline assignment: CDR1 MGHDK and CDR2 SYGVNS. CDR3 coding DNA: TGTGCCAGCGGTCAAGAGACCCAGTACTTC. Translation gives CASGQETQYF.

J is TRBJ2-7 and V is TRBV5-4, with TRBD1 matching over 10 bases. Germline CDR1 SGHNT, CDR2 YYREEE (reference sequence). After removal of 3 bases from V and 6 bases from J, the junction contained 6 bases not matched to a gene. This CDR3 has 14 residues. The CDR3 sequence is CASSSRDRGREQYF. CDR3 in DNA: TGTGCCAGCAGCTCGCGGGACAGGGGACGCGAGCAGTACTTC.

V usage is TRBV6-5 and J usage is TRBJ2-3; TRBD2 agrees at 15 bases. The CDR3 runs 14 residues. V lost 0 bases to trimming and J lost 12 bases; unmatched junction nucleotides: 1. The germline CDR1 and CDR2 sequences are MNHEY and SVGAGI. As DNA, the CDR3 is TGTGCCAGCAGTTACTCGGGACTAGCGGGGGGACAGTATTTT. This encodes CASSYSGLAGGQYF.

V is TRBV6-1 and J is TRBJ1-1; D call uncertain. The V end lost 6 bases, the J end lost 1 base, and 15 bases lay between the germline ends. This CDR3 has 15 amino acids. The germline V gene encodes CDR1 MNHNS and CDR2 SASEGT. The CDR3 loop is CASRRPGSENTEAFF. Written as DNA, the CDR3 is TGTGCCAGCAGACGTCCGGGGTCGGAGAACACTGAAGCTTTCTTT.

As DNA, the CDR3 is TGTGCCAGCAGCTTAGCGGAGTCCGAGACCCAGTACTTC. Translation gives CASSLAESETQYF. This chain joins TRBV7-6 and TRBJ2-5; D gene unclear. Germline V gene sequence: CDR1 SGHVS, CDR2 FNYEAQ. The V end lost 0 bases, the J end lost 5 bases, and 7 bases lay between the germline ends. There are 13 residues in the CDR3.

This clone was recorded only once. V usage is TRBV6-1 and J usage is TRBJ1-5; D not certain. The CDR3 runs to 11 residues. V was cut by 9 bases and J by 2 bases, with 5 bases left in between. Germline CDR1 and CDR2: MNHNS and SASEGT. The CDR3 bases are TGTGCCAGTGAAGGCAATCAGCCCCAGCATTTT. Translating gives CASEGNQPQHF.

J is TRBJ2-2 and V is TRBV2; D gene ambiguous. CDR1 and CDR2 from the germline V gene are SNHLY and FYNNEI. The CDR3 spans 16 residues. Between the trimmed V and J ends, which lost 5 bases and 0 bases, there was a span of 13 bases. The CDR3 spells CASSPGDISNTGELFF. In nucleotides, the CDR3 is TGTGCCAGCAGTCCTGGCGACATATCGAACACCGGGGAGCTGTTTTTT.

The chain recombines TRBV5-1 with TRBJ2-2; D uncertain. Looked up from germline, CDR1 is SGHRS and CDR2 is YFSETQ. The length of the CDR3 is 13 residues. V gave up 6 bases and J gave up 5 bases, with 11 bases separating them. The CDR3 spells CASIMGETGELFF. The CDR3 DNA is TGCGCCAGCATAATGGGCGAGACCGGGGAGCTGTTTTTT.

In its sample, this clone was seen a few times. The rearrangement links TRBV6-5 to TRBJ1-2; perhaps TRBD1 as D (6 bases). Germline CDR1 and CDR2: MNHEY and SVGAGI. Trimming took off 2 bases at V and 3 bases at J, with 10 bases between the two ends. This CDR3 has 14 residues. The CDR3 region has the DNA TGTGCCAGCAGTTACAGCGACAGGTACTATGGCTACACCTTC. It codes for CASSYSDRYYGYTF.

This clone was seen more than once but under ten times. The rearrangement links TRBV7-9 to TRBJ2-1, with D perhaps TRBD2 (5 bases). The germline gives CDR1 SEHNR, CDR2 FQNEAQ (reference sequence). The CDR3 has 15 residues. V was trimmed by 4 bases and J by 9 bases, leaving 19 bases between them. CDR3: CASSYRTGFLVEQFF. The CDR3 coding sequence is TGTGCCAGCAGCTATCGAACGGGGTTTCTAGTTGAGCAGTTCTTC.

V gene TRBV5-1 combines with J gene TRBJ1-1, with D unclear. The germline V gene encodes CDR1 SGHRS and CDR2 YFSETQ. This CDR3 is 17 amino acids long. V lost 4 bases to trimming and J lost 3 bases, with 22 bases between them. CDR3 in DNA: TGCGCCAGCAGCAGTTGGGATTCACTCGAGTCGGACACTGAAGCTTTCTTT. Translation: CASSSWDSLESDTEAFF.

This sequence joins TRBV19 and TRBJ2-1, with TRBD2 matching 7 bases. J was trimmed by 5 bases and V by 6 bases; bases with no gene match: 10. Germline V CDR1 and CDR2: LNHDA, SQIVND (reference sequence). The CDR3 is made up of 15 amino acids. The CDR3 nucleotides read TGTGCCAGTAGACCCCGGGGGGTCGGGAACAATGAGCAGTTCTTC. Translated: CASRPRGVGNNEQFF. Supplemented by reference TRBV19 and TRBJ2-1, the full variable domain reads DGGITQSPKYLFRKEGQNVTLSCEQNLNHDAMYWYRQDPGQGLRLIYYSQIVNDFQKGDIAEGYSVSREKKESFPLTVTSAQKNPTAFYLCASRPRGVGNNEQFFGPGTRLTVL.

The rearrangement joins TRBV4-3 to TRBJ2-1, with 12 bases lining up with TRBD2. The germline V gene encodes CDR1 LGHNA and CDR2 YSLEER. The length of the CDR3 is 15 residues. Germline trimming cut 2 bases from V and 5 bases from J; bases unmatched to any gene: 1. CDR3: CASSQLAGGNNEQFF. As DNA, the CDR3 is TGCGCCAGCAGCCAACTAGCGGGAGGGAACAATGAGCAGTTCTTC.

The J gene is TRBJ1-1, the V gene TRBV6-6; D not resolved. Germline lookup yields CDR1 MNHNY and CDR2 SVGAGI (reference sequence). The CDR3 consists of 11 residues. With 6 bases removed from V and 7 bases from J, the gap between germline ends came to 9 bases. For the CDR3, the DNA is TGTGCCAGCAGGGTGGCGGGTGAAGCTTTCTTT. Its protein product is CASRVAGEAFF.

This chain connects TRBV14 to TRBJ2-5; no firm D call. V lost 1 base, J lost 1 base, and 10 bases lay in between. Germline V gives CDR1 SGHDN, CDR2 FVKESK. This CDR3 is built from 15 residues. DNA of the CDR3: TGTGCCAGCAGCCAAGTTTGGGCTAGCCAAGAGACCCAGTACTTC. Its protein product is CASSQVWASQETQYF.

The chain employs TRBV5-5 and TRBJ2-7, with 12 bases lining up with TRBD1. J gave up 5 bases and V 4 bases, and 4 bases lay outside the gene matches. The CDR3 runs 14 residues. In germline, CDR1 is SGHKS, CDR2 YYEKEE (reference sequence). The CDR3 loop is CASSPGQGAHEQYF. The CDR3 region has the DNA TGTGCCAGCAGCCCGGGACAGGGGGCCCACGAGCAGTACTTC.

The chain recombines TRBV13 with TRBJ1-2; D unresolved. CDR1 and CDR2 (germline): PRHDT, FYEKMQ (reference sequence). The V end was cut by 7 bases, the J end by 6 bases, with 21 bases between. The CDR3 length is 15 residues. CDR3 nucleotides: TGTGCCAGCACCAAAAAAGGGATGGGTTTGGATGGCTACACCTTC. Its translation is CASTKKGMGLDGYTF. Complete variable domain (other parts from reference TRBV13 and TRBJ1-2): AAGVIQSPRHLIKEKRETATLKCYPIPRHDTVYWYQQGPGQDPQFLISFYEKMQSDKGSIPDRFSAQQFSDYHSELNMSSLELGDSALYFCASTKKGMGLDGYTFGSGTRLTVV.

This chain links TRBV5-1 with TRBJ2-7; possibly TRBD2 for D (5 bases). V dropped 4 bases and J dropped 7 bases, with 15 bases sitting between them. Germline values: CDR1 SGHRS, CDR2 YFSETQ. This CDR3 is built from 13 residues. For the CDR3, the DNA is TGCGCCAGCAGCCTCGTGGCGGGTGGGGAGCAGTACTTC. It translates to CASSLVAGGEQYF.

The rearrangement links TRBV7-9 to TRBJ2-2; 12 bases agree with TRBD2. Germline V gene lookup returns CDR1 SEHNR and CDR2 FQNEAQ (reference sequence). The CDR3 has 17 amino acids. J lost 4 bases, V lost 5 bases, and 8 bases had no gene match. The CDR3 DNA reads as TGTGCCAGCAGCGCGCGACTAGCGGGAGCGCTCACCGGGGAGCTGTTTTTT. This sequence encodes CASSARLAGALTGELFF.